This TCR beta chain was found in a study of graft-versus-host responses after intestinal transplantation. Overall study context: In this cohort, recipients had multivisceral, liver-intestinal, or isolated intestinal transplants.

Per the germline V gene, CDR1 is WNHNN and CDR2 is SYGVQD (reference sequence). This CDR3 spans 12 amino acids. The V end lost 3 bases, the J end lost 1 base, and 2 bases lay between the germline ends. For this clone: Additional DNA sequences in this sample encode the identical CDR3.

Libraries were prepared by immunoSEQ multiplex PCR; TCRdb keeps only in-frame clonotypes and omits some of them. The repertoire has 77,000 or so clones, about 90% of them found once; the top ten carry approximately 0.64%. The source of this sequence is a human patient who received an intestinal transplant, so some T cells may come from the graft donor. Sequencing used PBMCs, obtained 98 days after intestinal transplantation. The V gene is TRBV10-1, the J gene TRBJ2-3, with D unclear. CDR3 sequence (DNA): TGCGCCAGCAGTGAAGGCACAGATACGCAGTATTTT. Encoded protein: CASSEGTDTQYF.